This T cell receptor beta chain was obtained from a study of T-cell reconstitution after alpha-beta-depleted transplantation in children. Study-wide findings and caveats: About two months after transplant, alpha-beta T cells reportedly came from several hundred expanded graft clones.

This clonotype was observed many times. Its specificity is unknown. The authors prepared the TCRbeta library with unique molecular identifiers. TCRdb used MiXCR to reprocess the PCR reads, holding one entry per CDR3 protein. The sample includes 600,000 or so distinct CDR3 sequences, around 23% seen only once; the top ten take 13% to 15%. The CDR3 sequence is 15 residues long. Deletions cut 3 bases from V and 1 base from J, with 10 bases between. The rearrangement uses TRBV12-3 or TRBV12-4 and TRBJ2-1; D remains ambiguous. This material consisted of PBMCs, mostly from graft donor cells, taken 360 days after TCRalphabeta/CD19-depleted stem cell transplant. This clonotype originated in a boy in the first two years of life who had a stem cell transplant for acute myeloid leukemia, so the T cells may come from the graft donor. The DNA of the CDR3 is TGTGCCAGCAGTTTCGATGGCGCTTCCTACAATGAGCAGTTCTTC. It encodes CASSFDGASYNEQFF.